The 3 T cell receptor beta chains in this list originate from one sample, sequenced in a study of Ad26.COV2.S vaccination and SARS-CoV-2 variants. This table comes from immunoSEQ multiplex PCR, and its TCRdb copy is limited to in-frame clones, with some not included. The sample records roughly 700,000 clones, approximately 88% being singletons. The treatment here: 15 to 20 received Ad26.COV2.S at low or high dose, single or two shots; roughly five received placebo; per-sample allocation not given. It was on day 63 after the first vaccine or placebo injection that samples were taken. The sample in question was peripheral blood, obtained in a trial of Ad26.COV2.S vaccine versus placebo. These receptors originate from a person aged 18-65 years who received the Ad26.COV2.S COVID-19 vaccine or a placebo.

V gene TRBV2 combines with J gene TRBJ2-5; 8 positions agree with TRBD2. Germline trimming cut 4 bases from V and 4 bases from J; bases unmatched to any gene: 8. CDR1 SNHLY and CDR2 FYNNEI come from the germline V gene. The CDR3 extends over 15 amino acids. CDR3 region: CASSGWDLAGETQYF. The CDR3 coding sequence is TGTGCCAGCAGTGGGTGGGATCTAGCGGGAGAGACCCAGTACTTC.

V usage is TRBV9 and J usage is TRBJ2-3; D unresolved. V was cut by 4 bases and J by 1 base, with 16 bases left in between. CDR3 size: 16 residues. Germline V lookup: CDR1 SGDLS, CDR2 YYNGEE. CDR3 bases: TGTGCCAGCAGCCCTATTCTAGTTCCTGGCACAGATACGCAGTATTTT. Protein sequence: CASSPILVPGTDTQYF.

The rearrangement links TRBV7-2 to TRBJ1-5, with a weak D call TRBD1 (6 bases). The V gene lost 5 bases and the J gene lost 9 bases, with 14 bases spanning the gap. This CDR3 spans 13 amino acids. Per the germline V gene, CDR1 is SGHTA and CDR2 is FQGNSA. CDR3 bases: TGTGCCAGCAGCCAGGGGACCTTGGGGCCCCAGCATTTT. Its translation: CASSQGTLGPQHF.